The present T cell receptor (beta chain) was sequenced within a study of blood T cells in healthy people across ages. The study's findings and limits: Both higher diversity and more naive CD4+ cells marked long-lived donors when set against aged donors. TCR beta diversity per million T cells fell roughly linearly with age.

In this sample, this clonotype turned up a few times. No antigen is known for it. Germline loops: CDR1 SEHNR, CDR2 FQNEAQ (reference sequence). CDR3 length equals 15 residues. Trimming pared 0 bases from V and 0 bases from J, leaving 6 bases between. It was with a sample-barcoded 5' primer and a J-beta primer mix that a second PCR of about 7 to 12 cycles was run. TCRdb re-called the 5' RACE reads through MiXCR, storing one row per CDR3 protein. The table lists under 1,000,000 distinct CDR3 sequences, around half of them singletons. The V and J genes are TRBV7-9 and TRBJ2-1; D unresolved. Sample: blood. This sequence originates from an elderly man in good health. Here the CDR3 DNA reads TGTGCCAGCAGCTTAGCAGCGCTCTCCTACAATGAGCAGTTCTTC. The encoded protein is CASSLAALSYNEQFF.